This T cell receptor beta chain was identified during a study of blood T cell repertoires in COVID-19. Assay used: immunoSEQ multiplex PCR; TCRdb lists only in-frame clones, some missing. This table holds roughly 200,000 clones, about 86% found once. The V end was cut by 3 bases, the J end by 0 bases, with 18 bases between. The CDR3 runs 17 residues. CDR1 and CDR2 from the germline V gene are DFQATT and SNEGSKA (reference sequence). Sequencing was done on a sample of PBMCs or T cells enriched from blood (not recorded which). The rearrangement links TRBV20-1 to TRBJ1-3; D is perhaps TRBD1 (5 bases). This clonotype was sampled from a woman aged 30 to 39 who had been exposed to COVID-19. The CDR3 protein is CSASWSQGPFSGNTIYF. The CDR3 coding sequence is TGCAGTGCTAGTTGGTCGCAGGGTCCTTTCTCTGGAAACACCATATATTTT.